The present T cell receptor (beta chain) was sequenced within a study of beta chain features in type 1 diabetes (dated by TCRdb to the late 2010s). With regard to the full study: Patients and healthy donors did not differ in mean age, gender distribution, total cell number or subset yield. Regulatory and stem cell-like memory subsets were isolated from only 8 patients and 8 healthy donors, whereas naive and central memory subsets came from all 30 or so donors. In the study, TCRB repertoires of sorted circulating CD4+ T cell subsets from recently diagnosed type 1 diabetes patients were compared with those of matched healthy donors. A total of roughly 100 million sorted cells were examined across all samples, and RNA yield correlated strongly with the number of cells per subset.

Study-wide findings and limitations: Type 1 diabetes patients showed a moderate but significant shortening of TCRB CDR3 length in all four CD4+ subsets. Fewer insertions and more nucleotide deletions at VDJ recombination sites were observed in patients with type 1 diabetes, implying thymic rearrangement abnormalities. Shorter templates might be favored by PCR, yet because patient and control samples were amplified and corrected together, any such skew would affect both groups equally. Naive, central memory and regulatory TCRB repertoires appeared to be more similar among patients than among healthy donors. Because cDNA was sequenced instead of genomic DNA, highly expressing activated cells could be over-represented, though the groups showed no difference in activation or CD3 levels. HLA sub-analyses involved small numbers of individuals, so any influence of HLA type on TCRB rearrangement remained unresolved.

This clone was seen more than once but under ten times. Its antigen specificity is not known. No qualities accompany the bases; no much larger clone lies one base away. A single peripheral blood draw of approximately 0.11 L on average was collected from each donor into heparinised tubes. A BD FACSAria II and a panel including CD45RO, CCR7, CD25, CD127, CD95 and CD27 were used to sort naive, central memory, regulatory and stem cell-like memory CD4+ T cells. Every sorted population had a purity above 98%. PBMCs were separated immediately by Lymphoprep density gradient centrifugation and were stained directly, without being cultured. So that batch effects would be minimized, each experiment stained and sorted samples in pairs, pairing one healthy donor with one patient. The entire amount of isolated RNA was reverse transcribed using the High Capacity cDNA Reverse Transcription Kit, so the sequenced TCRB transcripts were expressed ones. Naive, central memory and regulatory T cell samples underwent deep immunoSEQ sequencing, averaging approximately 3.5 million total reads per sample. After sorted cells were lysed in RLT buffer, RNA was extracted with DNase-treated RNeasy Micro or Mini kits, with the choice depending on cell number. Each cell subset was processed on its own to prevent cross-contamination, while patient and healthy donor samples were processed together. Using the immunoSEQ multiplex PCR, TCRB sequences were amplified from cDNA into 87-bp fragments spanning the CDR3 region. Amplicons were sequenced on the Illumina HiSeq platform. As for the authors' bioinformatics: PCR bias was computationally corrected using synthetic template baselines, reads within Hamming distance 2 were collapsed, and singletons that could not be merged were discarded. Reads were aligned to IMGT to assign V, D and J genes, CDR3 length, and insertions or deletions at six rearrangement sites. Within each subset, clonotype counts were normalized to sorted cell number, and only after that were true diversity and Gini coefficients computed with the tcR R package. Repertoire sharing was quantified using the overlap coefficient calculated on TCRB nucleotide sequences. Out-of-frame TCRB sequences from naive cells were analyzed as a proxy for the pre-selection repertoire. Imported from immuneACCESS, the table was reduced by TCRdb to in-frame sequences with V and J called. These copies leave out some clones; in studies compared against another copy, an unresolved V gene accounts for under half, and the cause of the remainder is not known. That table furnishes V, J and clone size, whereas the DNA furnished D and trimming. The sample table records roughly 250,000 clones; about a fifth of these occur just once. The ten largest make up around 0.028% of the sample.

V is cut by 0 bases and J by 7 bases, and the space between the germline ends is 7 bases. The cysteine opens and the phenylalanine closes a CDR3 of 13 amino acids. Only the CDR3 portion is preserved as DNA: 39 bases, with reading frame beginning at the first base. The germline V gene specifies SGHTA as CDR1 and FQGTGA as CDR2. The specimen sequenced was naive CD4+ T cells from blood. The cell subset or site label for this specimen denotes: true naive CD4+ T cells. This sequence originates from a woman in her thirties or forties with type 1 diabetes. The chain employs TRBV7-3 and TRBJ2-1, and possibly TRBD2, on 5 matching bases. Read as DNA, the sequence is TGTGCCAGCAGCTTAACAGGACTTAATGAGCAGTTCTTC. It codes for CASSLTGLNEQFF.